The source of this TCR beta chain is a study of T-cell reconstitution after alpha-beta-depleted transplantation in children. Germline CDR1 is SGHDT and CDR2 is YYEEEE. This CDR3 region has 15 residues. Trimming at V came to 4 bases and at J to 6 bases, leaving 9 bases not matched to a gene. A library of TCRbeta sequences, prepared with unique molecular identifiers, was generated. TCRdb re-analysed the PCR reads in MiXCR, keeping a single row per CDR3 protein. The repertoire includes roughly 590,000 distinct CDR3 sequences, over 15% of them detected once, and approximately 1% sits in the top ten. Specimen: PBMCs from the stem cell graft donor, collected from the stem cell graft. The TCR originated in a human donor who donated a stem cell graft to a child with acute myeloid leukemia. V is TRBV5-6 and J is TRBJ1-5; 8 bases align to TRBD1. The chain's CDR3 is CASSQDRGGIQPQHF. In nucleotides, the CDR3 is TGTGCCAGCAGCCAAGACAGGGGTGGCATTCAGCCCCAGCATTTT.